Listed below are T cell receptor beta chains from one sample, sequenced in a study of cytomegalovirus exposure and HLA in healthy donors. The data were produced by immunoSEQ multiplex PCR, yet TCRdb's version contains in-frame clones alone and is incomplete. The table has some 140,000 clones, about 80% seen once. The sequenced material came from PBMCs. The receptors were sampled from a woman between 40 and 50 years old in good health and CMV-seronegative. Both conserved end residues are part of each CDR3. D genes are given only for firm matches. The listing skips clone size in some rows; elsewhere it reads once, few, many or a size class.

TRBJ1-6 - TRBV19 - TGTGCCACCTCGTCAGGAGGTAATTCACCCCTCCACTTT CATSSGGNSPLHF
TRBJ2-7 few TRBV6-6 - TGTGCCACCCGGGCCTACGAGCAGTACTTC CATRAYEQYF
TRBJ2-2 - TRBV13 - TGTGCCAGCAGCTCTGTGGGGACGGAGGAGGGCTCCGGGGAGCTGTTTTTT CASSSVGTEEGSGELFF
TRBJ2-4 - TRBV27 - TGTGCCAGCAGTCCTGCGGGACCCCCAGACAAAAACATTCAGTACTTC CASSPAGPPDKNIQYF
TRBJ1-5 - TRBV6-4 TRBD1 TGTGCCAGCAGTGAGACAGGGGGTTTGGGTCAGCCCCAGCATTTT CASSETGGLGQPQHF
TRBJ2-7 - TRBV6-5 TRBD2 TGTGCCACACGACGACTAGCGGGAGGTGATGACGAGCAGTACTTC CATRRLAGGDDEQYF
TRBJ1-5 - TRBV6-6 TRBD1 TGTGCCAGCAGTTACGAGGGGGCGCGGAATCAGCCCCAGCATTTT CASSYEGARNQPQHF
TRBJ2-2 - TRBV29-1 - TGCAGCGCGGAAAAAGGGGGCGGGGAGCTGTTTTTT CSAEKGGGELFF
TRBJ1-1 - TRBV5-1 TRBD1 TGCGCCAGCAGCTTGGCGACAGGGGACACTGAAGCTTTCTTT CASSLATGDTEAFF
TRBJ2-3 - TRBV19 - TGTGCCAGTAGTTTCGGTACCGTCCCCACAGATACGCAGTATTTT CASSFGTVPTDTQYF
TRBJ1-3 - TRBV4-1 TRBD1 TGCGCCAGCAGCCAAGAGCCGGAACAGGGGCCCGGAAACACCATATATTTT CASSQEPEQGPGNTIYF
TRBJ1-2 - TRBV2 TRBD1 TGTGCCAGCAGCTTCTCCCAGGGGGCTGTCACCTATGGCTACACCTTC CASSFSQGAVTYGYTF
TRBJ2-7 once TRBV5-1 - TGCGCCAGCAGCTGGGTGGGAGAACCATCCTACGAGCAGTACTTC CASSWVGEPSYEQYF
TRBJ1-2 once TRBV2 TRBD1 TGTGCCAGCAGCGGCGACAGGGCGAGAGATGGCTACACCTTC CASSGDRARDGYTF
TRBJ1-4 - TRBV29-1 - TGCAGCGTTGGATTAGTTCCTAATGAAAAACTGTTTTTT CSVGLVPNEKLFF
TRBJ2-7 - TRBV29-1 - TGCAGCGTTGTGTCCCTCCACGAGCAGTACTTC CSVVSLHEQYF
TRBJ1-2 - TRBV28 - TGTGCCACCGCCTTCGGGGATTCAGCTAACTATGGCTACACCTTC CATAFGDSANYGYTF
TRBJ2-6 - TRBV5-5 TRBD2 TGTGCCAGCAGCCCGAAAGCGGGGGCCTCCCCTGGGGCCAACGTCCTGACTTTC CASSPKAGASPGANVLTF
TRBJ1-2 few TRBV5-4 TRBD1 TGTGCCAGCAGTTCACGACAGGGGGCGTACCCTACCTTC CASSSRQGAYPTF
TRBJ1-3 - TRBV6-1 TRBD1 TGTGCCAGCAGTGCGGGGACAGGGGCCGGAAACACCATATATTTT CASSAGTGAGNTIYF
TRBJ2-7 - TRBV11-3 TRBD1 TGTGCCAGCAGCCCCCGGGGGGACAGGGGAGTCCACGAGCAGTACTTC CASSPRGDRGVHEQYF
TRBJ2-1 - TRBV9 TRBD2 TGTGCCAGCAGCGTAGAGGGTTGGAGCGGGAGAAGCTACAATGAGCAGTTCTTC CASSVEGWSGRSYNEQFF
TRBJ2-2 - TRBV10-2 - TGCGCCAGCCGCGGTCTACGTTCGGCCGGGGAGCTGTTTTTT CASRGLRSAGELFF
TRBJ1-2 - TRBV7-9 - TGTGCCAGCAGCCGCCCAAGCCCAGGGTTCTATGGCTACACCTTC CASSRPSPGFYGYTF
TRBJ1-2 - TRBV7-9 TRBD1 TGTGCCAGCAGCTTACCGGACAGGGTCCATGGCTACACCTTC CASSLPDRVHGYTF
TRBJ1-5 few TRBV6-1 - TGTGCCAGCACCGAACGGACTCCCCAGCCCCAGCATTTT CASTERTPQPQHF
TRBJ2-1 once TRBV28 TRBD1 TGTGCCAGCAGCTCTGGGACAGCTCTTTCCTACAATGAGCAGTTCTTC CASSSGTALSYNEQFF
TRBJ2-1 - TRBV1 - TGCACCAGCAGCCAAGAACGGACTAGCGGAGACAATGAGCAGTTCTTC CTSSQERTSGDNEQFF
TRBJ1-1 - TRBV6-5 TRBD1 TGTGCCAGCAGTACGACAGGGGCGGCTTTCTTT CASSTTGAAFF
TRBJ2-1 few TRBV9 TRBD2 TGTGCCAGCAGCTCAAGGAGCGGGGGGAGCGCCAATGAGCAGTTCTTC CASSSRSGGSANEQFF
TRBJ2-1 - TRBV19 - TGTGCCAGTAGTCCGACACTGAGCTCCTACAATGAGCAGTTCTTC CASSPTLSSYNEQFF